This TCR beta chain was recovered during a study of cytomegalovirus exposure and HLA in healthy donors. Trimming removed 5 bases from V and 2 bases from J; junction bases left unmatched: 5. The length of the CDR3 is 14 residues. Germline CDR1 MNHEY, CDR2 SMNVEV (reference sequence). Only in-frame clones appear in the TCRdb table, and some are missing; sequencing was by immunoSEQ multiplex PCR. The data hold some 170,000 clones, with approximately 88% observed a single time. The receptor comes from a man aged 30 to 45 in good health and CMV-seropositive. Sequencing was done on a sample of PBMCs. The chain combines TRBV27 with TRBJ2-7, with 8 positions matching TRBD1. The CDR3 sequence is CASSPGTGPYEQYF. In DNA form, the CDR3 reads TGTGCCAGCAGTCCCGGGACAGGACCCTACGAGCAGTACTTC.